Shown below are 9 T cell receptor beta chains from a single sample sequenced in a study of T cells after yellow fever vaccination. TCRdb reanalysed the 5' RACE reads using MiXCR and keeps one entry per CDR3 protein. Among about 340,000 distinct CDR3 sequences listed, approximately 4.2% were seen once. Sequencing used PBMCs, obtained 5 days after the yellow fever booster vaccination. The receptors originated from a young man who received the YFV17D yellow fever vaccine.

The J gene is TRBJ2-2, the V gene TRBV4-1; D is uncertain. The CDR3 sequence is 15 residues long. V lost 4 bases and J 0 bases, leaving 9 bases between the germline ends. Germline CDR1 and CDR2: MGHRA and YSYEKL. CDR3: CASSLRISNTGELFF. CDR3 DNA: TGCGCCAGCAGCCTTCGTATTTCGAACACCGGGGAGCTGTTTTTT.

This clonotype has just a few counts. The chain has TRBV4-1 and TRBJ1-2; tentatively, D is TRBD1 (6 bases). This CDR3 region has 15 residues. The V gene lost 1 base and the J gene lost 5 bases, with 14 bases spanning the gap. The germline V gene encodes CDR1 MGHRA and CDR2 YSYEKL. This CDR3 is CASSQVSGVGYGYTF. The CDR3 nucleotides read TGCGCCAGCAGCCAAGTCTCAGGGGTGGGATATGGCTACACCTTC.

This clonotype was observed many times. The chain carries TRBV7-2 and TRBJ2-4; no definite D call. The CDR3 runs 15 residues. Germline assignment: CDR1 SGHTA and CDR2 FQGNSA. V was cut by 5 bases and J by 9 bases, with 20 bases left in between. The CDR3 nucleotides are TGTGCCAGCAGCCCAGAGAGGTTATACGGTGGCATTCAGTACTTC. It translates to CASSPERLYGGIQYF.

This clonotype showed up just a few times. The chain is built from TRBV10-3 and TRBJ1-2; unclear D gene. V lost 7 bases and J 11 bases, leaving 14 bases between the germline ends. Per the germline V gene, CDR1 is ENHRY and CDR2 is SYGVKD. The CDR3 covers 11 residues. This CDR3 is CAITQDGGYTF. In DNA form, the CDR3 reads TGTGCCATCACCCAGGACGGTGGATACACCTTC.

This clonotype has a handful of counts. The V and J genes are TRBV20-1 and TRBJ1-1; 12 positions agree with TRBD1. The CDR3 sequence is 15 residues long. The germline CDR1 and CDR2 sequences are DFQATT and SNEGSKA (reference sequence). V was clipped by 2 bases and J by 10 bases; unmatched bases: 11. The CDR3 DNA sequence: TGCAGTGCTAGAACGCCGGGACAGGGGGCATCATTAGCTTTCTTT. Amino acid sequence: CSARTPGQGASLAFF.

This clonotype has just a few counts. The CDR3 region is CASSLDSGTGTYGYTF. The CDR3 nucleotides are TGTGCCAGCAGCTTAGATTCGGGGACAGGGACCTATGGCTACACCTTC. This chain uses TRBV11-2 with TRBJ1-2, with 9 bases aligning to TRBD1. Germline CDR1 and CDR2: SGHAT and FQNNGV. J gave up 4 bases and V 0 bases, and 6 bases lay outside the gene matches. The CDR3 is 16 residues long.

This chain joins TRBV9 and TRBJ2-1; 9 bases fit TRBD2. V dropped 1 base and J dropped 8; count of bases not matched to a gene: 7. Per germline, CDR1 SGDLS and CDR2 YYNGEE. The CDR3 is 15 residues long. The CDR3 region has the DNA TGTGCCAGCAGCGTATTAGGCGGGGGGGCCGATGAGCAGTTCTTC. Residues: CASSVLGGGADEQFF.

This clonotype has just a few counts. CDR3 region: CSVVGGRGKLFF. CDR3 bases: TGCAGCGTTGTCGGAGGGAGGGGGAAACTGTTTTTT. The chain employs TRBV29-1 and TRBJ1-4; a weak D match, TRBD1 (6 bases). V lost 4 bases and J 11 bases, leaving 14 bases between the germline ends. Germline loops: CDR1 SQVTM, CDR2 ANQGSEA. The length of the CDR3 is 12 residues.

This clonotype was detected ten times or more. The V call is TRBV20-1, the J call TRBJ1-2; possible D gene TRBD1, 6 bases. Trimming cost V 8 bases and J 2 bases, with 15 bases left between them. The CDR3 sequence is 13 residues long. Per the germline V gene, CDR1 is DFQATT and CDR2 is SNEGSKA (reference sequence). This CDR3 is CSPQRGENYGYTF. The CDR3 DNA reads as TGCAGTCCCCAAAGGGGGGAGAACTATGGCTACACCTTC.